Reported below is one T cell receptor delta chain. TCRdb reanalysed the reads via CATT. In the table there are approximately 4,000 delta-chain clones, about 45% of which are singletons. Germline CDR1 is TSWWSYY and CDR2 is QGS. The V gene lost 2 bases and the J gene lost 0 bases, with 25 bases spanning the gap. The CDR3 length is 21 residues. This specimen comes from a study of gamma-delta chains in newborns, infants, children. On the study more broadly: Microbial exposure reportedly drives polyclonal innate γδ T cell expansion after birth.

The chain combines TRDV1 with TRDJ2; unclear D gene. The clonotype comes from a child who was a newborn, infant or young child, either healthy, febrile or measles-vaccinated (not recorded which). Sequenced here: blood, sampled at week 6. In DNA, the CDR3 is TGTGCTCTTGGGGAATCCTCCCGTACTCCCCTCCCGACCCCTTTGACAGCACAACTCTTCTTT. It specifies CALGESSRTPLPTPLTAQLFF.